Shown below are 7 T cell receptor beta chains from a single sample sequenced in a study of T cells in Graves' hyperthyroidism and ophthalmopathy. Researchers amplified the TCR beta CDR3 regions from RNA transcripts. When the TCR CDR3 underwent first-round RT-PCR, the HTBI primer set was used. TCRdb ran MiXCR on the multiplex PCR reads and lists one entry per CDR3 protein. Among hundreds of thousands of distinct CDR3 sequences listed, roughly a fifth were seen once. The sample comprised blood. All receptors derive from a man in his forties or fifties with Graves' ophthalmopathy.

The genes are TRBV7-3 and TRBJ2-2; 7 nucleotides align to TRBD2. The germline CDR1 and CDR2 sequences are SGHTA and FQGTGA. V was pared by 4 bases and J by 9 bases, with 5 bases of the junction left unmatched. This CDR3 contains 13 residues. CDR3 sequence reads: CASSSTSVWELFF. CDR3 DNA: TGTGCCAGCAGCTCCACTAGCGTGTGGGAGCTGTTTTTT.

This rearrangement joins TRBV2 to TRBJ1-1; no reliable D call. The germline V gene has CDR1 SNHLY and CDR2 FYNNEI. Trimming took 6 bases from V and 0 from J, leaving 8 bases between them. This CDR3 has 13 amino acids. The CDR3 loop is CASSRSLNTEAFF. The CDR3 nucleotides are TGTGCCAGCAGCCGCAGTTTGAACACTGAAGCTTTCTTT.

As regards this clonotype: The CDR3 does not close with the conserved phenylalanine or tryptophan, likely indicating a read error. The chain uses TRBV10-2 and TRBJ1-4, with 8 bases identical to TRBD1. This CDR3 spans 14 amino acids. The ends lost 4 bases at V and 8 bases at J; junction bases unmatched: 6. The V gene's germline CDR1 is WSHSY and CDR2 SAAADI. For the CDR3, the DNA is TGCGCCAGCAGTGTGCGGACAGGGATCGAAAAACTGTTTCTT. Protein: CASSVRTGIEKLFL.

This clonotype was counted a few times. This rearrangement joins TRBV10-3 to TRBJ2-7; TRBD1 matches at 10 bases. The CDR3 covers 13 residues. Germline assignment: CDR1 ENHRY and CDR2 SYGVKD. Unmatched junction bases numbered 2, after V lost 4 bases and J lost 5 bases. CDR3 nucleotides: TGTGCCATCAGTGGGGGACAGGGGAACGAGCAGTACTTC. Protein sequence: CAISGGQGNEQYF.

This chain uses TRBV20-1 with TRBJ1-2, with D perhaps TRBD1 (5 bases). Trimming cost V 3 bases and J 7 bases, with 15 bases left between them. The CDR3 is made up of 13 amino acids. Germline V gene data show CDR1 as DFQATT and CDR2 as SNEGSKA (reference sequence). CDR3 in DNA: TGCAGTGCTAGTCCCGGGGGGGGTAGTGGCTACACCTTC. Amino acids: CSASPGGGSGYTF.

The CDR3 spells CASSISITDTQYF. In nucleotides, the CDR3 is TGTGCCAGCAGCATCAGCATCACAGATACGCAGTATTTT. This chain connects TRBV7-3 to TRBJ2-3, with D unresolved. V lost 5 bases to trimming and J lost 2 bases, with 8 bases between them. CDR3 length: 13 amino acids. Per germline, CDR1 SGHTA and CDR2 FQGTGA. The full variable domain, its missing parts supplied by reference TRBV7-3 and TRBJ2-3, is GAGVSQTPSNKVTEKGKYVELRCDPISGHTALYWYRQSLGQGPEFLIYFQGTGAADDSGLPNDRFFAVRPEGSVSTLKIQRTERGDSAVYLCASSISITDTQYFGPGTRLTVL.

This clonotype was seen repeatedly, ten times or more. V usage is TRBV14 and J usage is TRBJ2-3, with 12 bases that match TRBD2. This CDR3 comprises 20 residues. V lost 0 bases to trimming and J lost 2 bases; unmatched junction nucleotides: 12. Germline lookup yields CDR1 SGHDN and CDR2 FVKESK. This chain's CDR3 is CASSQEERTSGKDFTDTQYF. The CDR3 DNA sequence: TGTGCCAGCAGCCAAGAGGAAAGGACTAGCGGGAAAGATTTCACAGATACGCAGTATTTT.